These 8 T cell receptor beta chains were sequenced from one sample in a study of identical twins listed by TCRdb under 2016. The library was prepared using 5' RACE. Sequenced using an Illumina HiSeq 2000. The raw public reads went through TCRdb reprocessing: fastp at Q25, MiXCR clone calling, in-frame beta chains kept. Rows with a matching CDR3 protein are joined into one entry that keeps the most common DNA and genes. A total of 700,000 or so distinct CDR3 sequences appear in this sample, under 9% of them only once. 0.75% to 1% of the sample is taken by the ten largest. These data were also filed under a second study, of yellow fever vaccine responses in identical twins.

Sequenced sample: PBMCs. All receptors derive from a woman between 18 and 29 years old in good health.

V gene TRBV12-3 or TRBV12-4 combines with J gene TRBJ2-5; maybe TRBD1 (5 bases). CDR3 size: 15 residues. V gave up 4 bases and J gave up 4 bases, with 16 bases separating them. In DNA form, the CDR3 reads TGTGCCAGCAGTTCCCCGGGTAGGGGAAGAGAGACCCAGTACTTC. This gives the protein CASSSPGRGRETQYF.

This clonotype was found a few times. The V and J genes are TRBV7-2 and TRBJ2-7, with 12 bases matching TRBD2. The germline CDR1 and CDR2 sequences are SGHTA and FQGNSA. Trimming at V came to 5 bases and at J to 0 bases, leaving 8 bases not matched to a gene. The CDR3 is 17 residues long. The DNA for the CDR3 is TGTGCCAGCAGCCCGACTAGCGGGGGAAAGAGCTCCTACGAGCAGTACTTC. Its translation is CASSPTSGGKSSYEQYF.

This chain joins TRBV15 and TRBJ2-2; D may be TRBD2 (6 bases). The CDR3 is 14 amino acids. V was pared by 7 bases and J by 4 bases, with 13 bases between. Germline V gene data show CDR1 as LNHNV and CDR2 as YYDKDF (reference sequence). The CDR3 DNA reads TGTGCCACCACCCCCGGGGGAACCACCGGGGAGCTGTTTTTT. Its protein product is CATTPGGTTGELFF.

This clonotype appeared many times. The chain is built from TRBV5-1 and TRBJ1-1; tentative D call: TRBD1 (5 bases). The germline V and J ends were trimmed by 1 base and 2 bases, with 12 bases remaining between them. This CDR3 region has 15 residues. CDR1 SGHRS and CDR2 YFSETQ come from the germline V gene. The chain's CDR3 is CASSLLADRNTEAFF. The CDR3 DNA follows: TGCGCCAGCAGCTTGTTGGCCGACAGAAACACTGAAGCTTTCTTT.

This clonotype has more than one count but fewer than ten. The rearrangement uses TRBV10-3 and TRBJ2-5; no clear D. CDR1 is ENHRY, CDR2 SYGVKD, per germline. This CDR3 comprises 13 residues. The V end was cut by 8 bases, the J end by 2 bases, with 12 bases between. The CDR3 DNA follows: TGTGCCATCTCCCAGGAGACGCAAGAGACCCAGTACTTC. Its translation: CAISQETQETQYF.

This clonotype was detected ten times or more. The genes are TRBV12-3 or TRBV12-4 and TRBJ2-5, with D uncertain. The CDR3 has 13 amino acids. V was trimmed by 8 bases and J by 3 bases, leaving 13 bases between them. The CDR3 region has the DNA TGTGCCAGCGGTCCAGGAACTGAAGAGACCCAGTACTTC. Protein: CASGPGTEETQYF.

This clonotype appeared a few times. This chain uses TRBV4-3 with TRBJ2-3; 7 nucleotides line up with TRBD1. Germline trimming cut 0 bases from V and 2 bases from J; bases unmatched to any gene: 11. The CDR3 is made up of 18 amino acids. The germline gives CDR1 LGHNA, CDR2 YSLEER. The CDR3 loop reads CASSQEPPGRGNTDTQYF. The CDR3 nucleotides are TGCGCCAGCAGCCAAGAACCTCCGGGCAGGGGGAACACAGATACGCAGTATTTT.

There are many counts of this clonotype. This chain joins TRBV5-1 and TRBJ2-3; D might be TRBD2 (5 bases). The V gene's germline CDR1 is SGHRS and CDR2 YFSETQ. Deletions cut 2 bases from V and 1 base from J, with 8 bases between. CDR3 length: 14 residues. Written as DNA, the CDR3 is TGCGCCAGCAGCTTCTACGGGGGCACAGATACGCAGTATTTT. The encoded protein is CASSFYGGTDTQYF.